The 16 T cell receptor beta chains below were found in one sample sequenced in a study of Ad26.COV2.S vaccination and SARS-CoV-2 variants. The sample's treatment: around 19 received Ad26.COV2.S at low or high dose, single or two shots; five or six received placebo; per-sample allocation not given. Following the first vaccine or placebo injection, samples were taken on day 63. Libraries were prepared by immunoSEQ multiplex PCR; TCRdb keeps only in-frame clonotypes and omits some of them. The table includes roughly 380,000 clones, more than 75% detected once. Sequenced here: peripheral blood, sampled in a trial of Ad26.COV2.S vaccine versus placebo. The receptors shown here come from a person aged 18-65 years who received the Ad26.COV2.S COVID-19 vaccine or a placebo.

V usage is TRBV7-8 and J usage is TRBJ2-3, with 10 nucleotides matching TRBD1. V lost 5 bases and J lost 4; bases outside the gene matches: 15. CDR3 length: 18 residues. The germline V gene encodes CDR1 SGHVS and CDR2 FQNEAQ. The DNA of the CDR3 is TGTGCCAGCAGCATAAGACAGGGGGCACGGGAATTAGCAGATACGCAGTATTTT. It encodes CASSIRQGARELADTQYF.

This clone was found many times. This chain uses TRBV30 with TRBJ1-6; the D gene is possibly TRBD1 (6 bases). Per the germline V gene, CDR1 is GTSNPN and CDR2 is SVGIG (reference sequence). The CDR3 length is 13 residues. Between the trimmed V and J ends, which lost 5 bases and 8 bases, there was a span of 13 bases. CDR3 DNA: TGTGCCTGGGAAACAGGGTTCGATTCACCCCTCCACTTT. Translation: CAWETGFDSPLHF.

This chain links TRBV2 with TRBJ1-2, with D unclear. Trimming took off 6 bases at V and 6 bases at J, with 5 bases between the two ends. The CDR3 sequence is 10 residues long. CDR1 is SNHLY and CDR2 is FYNNEI in the germline V gene. CDR3 in DNA: TGTGCCAGCAGGACCCATGGCTACACCTTC. Its protein product is CASRTHGYTF.

This clone was observed at least ten times. This sequence joins TRBV9 and TRBJ1-1; D ambiguous. The germline CDR1 and CDR2 sequences are SGDLS and YYNGEE. With 0 bases removed from V and 3 bases from J, the gap between germline ends came to 12 bases. CDR3 length equals 15 residues. CDR3 DNA sequence: TGTGCCAGCAGCGTAGCTAGTGGAGTCGACACTGAAGCTTTCTTT. The encoded protein is CASSVASGVDTEAFF.

The chain is built from TRBV19 and TRBJ1-3; D not certain. Trimming removed 2 bases at V and 0 bases at J, with 8 bases between. Looked up from germline, CDR1 is LNHDA and CDR2 is SQIVND (reference sequence). The CDR3 consists of 15 residues. CDR3 sequence (DNA): TGTGCCAGTAGTATAACAGCACGCTCTGGAAACACCATATATTTT. Residues: CASSITARSGNTIYF. Combining the CDR3 with reference TRBV19 and TRBJ1-3 gives the whole variable domain DGGITQSPKYLFRKEGQNVTLSCEQNLNHDAMYWYRQDPGQGLRLIYYSQIVNDFQKGDIAEGYSVSREKKESFPLTVTSAQKNPTAFYLCASSITARSGNTIYFGEGSWLTVV.

The gene calls are TRBV5-1 and TRBJ2-2; D possibly corresponds to TRBD1 (6 bases). The CDR3 is 16 amino acids. Germline CDR1 is SGHRS and CDR2 is YFSETQ. Between the trimmed V and J ends, which lost 2 bases and 2 bases, there was a span of 13 bases. The CDR3 is CASSLTDSLNTGELFF. CDR3 DNA: TGCGCCAGCAGCTTAACGGACAGTCTTAACACCGGGGAGCTGTTTTTT.

The V and J genes are TRBV6-6 and TRBJ1-4; D is possibly TRBD1 (5 bases). This CDR3 is built from 14 residues. Germline values: CDR1 MNHNY, CDR2 SVGAGI (reference sequence). Trimming removed 8 bases from V and 3 bases from J, with 13 bases in between. The CDR3 coding sequence is TGTGCCAGCTGGTCCGGGACGGCTAATGAAAAACTGTTTTTT. It codes for CASWSGTANEKLFF.

This chain links TRBV6-2 or TRBV6-3 with TRBJ2-2, with no clear D. Looked up from germline, CDR1 is MNHEY and CDR2 is SVGEGT. The CDR3 has 13 amino acids. V dropped 6 bases and J dropped 5 bases, with 10 bases sitting between them. The CDR3 bases are TGTGCCAGCAGCACCTTGAGGACCGGGGAGCTGTTTTTT. Amino acids: CASSTLRTGELFF.

The chain has TRBV7-9 and TRBJ2-5; D unresolved. Germline V CDR1 and CDR2: SEHNR, FQNEAQ (reference sequence). V lost 5 bases and J 7 bases, leaving 11 bases between the germline ends. The CDR3 is 12 residues long. As DNA, the CDR3 is TGTGCCAGCAGCCAGCCAAGTGGGACCCAGTACTTC. This translates into CASSQPSGTQYF.

DNA for the CDR3: TGTGCCAGCAGCGGGTCACAGGGGTCGGAAGAGACCCAGTACTTC. Translated: CASSGSQGSEETQYF. The chain employs TRBV7-9 and TRBJ2-5; TRBD1 aligns across 7 bases. The CDR3 loop spans 15 amino acids. Trimming took 5 bases from V and 3 from J; bases not matched to a gene: 9. The germline V gene encodes CDR1 SEHNR and CDR2 FQNEAQ (reference sequence).

The CDR3 coding sequence is TGTGCCAGCAGCGTAGCTCCCCCCCCACTAGCGGGGATGGAAGAGACCCAGTACTTC. Translated, it gives CASSVAPPPLAGMEETQYF. The V gene is TRBV9, the J gene TRBJ2-5, with TRBD2 matching over 10 bases. V lost 0 bases to trimming and J lost 3 bases; unmatched junction nucleotides: 14. CDR1 and CDR2 (germline): SGDLS, YYNGEE. This CDR3 contains 19 residues.

This clone was seen more than once but under ten times. Other DNA sequences in the sample encode the same CDR3. The chain employs TRBV7-2 and TRBJ2-1, with D tentatively TRBD2 (5 bases). Germline CDR1 reads SGHTA; CDR2 reads FQGNSA. Trimming cost V 4 bases and J 0 bases, with 10 bases left between them. There are 15 residues in the CDR3. CDR3 nucleotide sequence: TGTGCCAGCAGCTCCCGGGGTGGCTCCTACAATGAGCAGTTCTTC. Its protein product is CASSSRGGSYNEQFF.

V and J are TRBV3-1 (or the pseudogene TRBV3-2) and TRBJ2-5; 11 positions match TRBD2. CDR3 size: 17 residues. With V trimmed by 1 base and J by 2 bases, 6 bases remained unmatched. The germline gives CDR1 LGHDT, CDR2 YNNKEL (reference sequence). CDR3 coding DNA: TGTGCCAGCAGCCAAGGCCGGACTAGCGGGTATCAAGAGACCCAGTACTTC. As protein: CASSQGRTSGYQETQYF.

V is TRBV30 and J is TRBJ1-5; maybe TRBD1 (6 bases). This CDR3 region has 14 residues. Germline values: CDR1 GTSNPN, CDR2 SVGIG (reference sequence). V gave up 1 base and J gave up 2 bases, with 9 bases separating them. DNA of the CDR3: TGTGCCTGGAGTGGGGGGGGCGGCAATCAGCCCCAGCATTTT. Translated, it gives CAWSGGGGNQPQHF. Complete variable domain (other parts from reference TRBV30 and TRBJ1-5): SQTIHQWPATLVQPVGSPLSLECTVEGTSNPNLYWYRQAAGRGLQLLFYSVGIGQISSEVPQNLSASRPQDRQFILSSKKLLLSDSGFYLCAWSGGGGNQPQHFGDGTRLSIL.

The V and J genes are TRBV14 and TRBJ2-2; TRBD2 agrees at 10 bases. The trim removed 4 bases at V and 5 bases at J, leaving 7 bases unmatched. This CDR3 has 16 residues. Germline V gene lookup returns CDR1 SGHDN and CDR2 FVKESK. Here the CDR3 DNA reads TGTGCCAGCAGCCCACCTAGCGGGGGAGGTACCGGGGAGCTGTTTTTT. The encoded protein is CASSPPSGGGTGELFF.

The chain uses TRBV4-1 and TRBJ1-1; D gene unclear. Germline V lookup: CDR1 MGHRA, CDR2 YSYEKL. The length of the CDR3 is 14 residues. V gave up 6 bases and J gave up 0 bases, with 11 bases separating them. CDR3 amino acids: CASSLGPMNTEAFF. The CDR3 region has the DNA TGCGCCAGCAGTCTAGGTCCGATGAACACTGAAGCTTTCTTT.